Listed below are T cell receptor beta chains from one sample, sequenced in a study of T cells in Graves' hyperthyroidism and ophthalmopathy. TCRdb ran MiXCR on the multiplex PCR reads and lists one entry per CDR3 protein. The table lists more than 350,000 distinct CDR3 sequences, 15% of them singletons. Source material: blood. The receptors here all came from a woman aged 60-70 years with Graves' ophthalmopathy. CDR3s include the opening cysteine and the closing phenylalanine or tryptophan.

V gene	J gene	CDR3 protein
TRBV7-9	TRBJ1-3	CASRMGTEGNTIYF
TRBV6-1	TRBJ2-7	CASRDGQVKSYEQYF
TRBV28	TRBJ2-1	CASSWDFSTTEQFF
TRBV12-3/TRBV12-4	TRBJ2-1	CASSRIAGGTYNEQFF
TRBV2	TRBJ2-2	CASSRESMSTGELFF
TRBV5-1	TRBJ2-5	CASSLALGQGRETQYF
TRBV5-1	TRBJ2-2	CASSVTRAGELFF
TRBV20-1	TRBJ2-1	CSASRGAYNEQFF
TRBV6-2/TRBV6-3	TRBJ2-1	CASSPDRTSSYNEQFF
TRBV7-9	TRBJ1-2	CASSHDDRPYGYTF
TRBV29-1	TRBJ2-1	CSPWDQGLAGGPNEQFF
TRBV30	TRBJ2-3	CAWGAGGGFSTDTQYF
TRBV28	TRBJ2-3	CASSLSGVGKTDTQYF
TRBV24-1	TRBJ1-5	CATSEGAGRSNQPQHF
TRBV5-5	TRBJ2-3	CASSWGSDTQYF